This T cell receptor (beta chain) derives from a study of cytomegalovirus exposure and HLA in healthy donors (dated by TCRdb to 2016 to 2017). About the investigation overall: In an earlier analysis of some 550 of the donors, around 300 Gb of sequence data and approximately 100 million unique TCR beta sequences from about 190 million T cells were reported. The number of donors typed differed by locus, with 629-630 for A, B, C, DRB1 and DQB1, more than 500 for DQA1, 600 to 610 for DPA1, and some 470 for DPB1. Of the 300 to 500 genotyped donors, less than 85% were placed in the genetic ancestry cluster associated with self-reported Caucasian donors. To predict cytomegalovirus infection status, the study brought together high-throughput TCR immunosequencing, statistical association of individual TCRs with disease status, and machine learning. HLA typing included class I and class II loci at four-digit resolution. To study patterns of TCR occurrence, a later analysis re-analyzed previously published TCR beta repertoires from just over 650 donors and added high-resolution HLA genotyping. The aim of the study was to test whether cataloging public T cell receptors could identify signatures of past pathogen exposure. Genome-wide SNP genotypes for about 65% of the 666 donors were used in a later genetic analysis, which treated that subset as a discovery cohort. A separate validation cohort of over 95 different subjects was used in addition to the 666-subject first cohort. An early release that covered 500 to 800 HLA-typed donors contained approximately 300 gigabases of sequencing data and 70 million to 100 million unique TCR sequences. All discovery cohort repertoires had been generated on a single sequencing platform. Four or five DR-DQ haplotypes were handled as single units for association and clustering, since linkage in the cohort was strong. The study used immunosequencing to profile the T cell repertoires of about 670 subjects and linked those repertoires to cytomegalovirus serostatus. Among about 370 genotyped donors of the cohort, an average of around 250,000 unique TCR beta nucleotide sequences was sequenced per donor, of which about 18% were non-productive. In the later analysis, no new phenotypic data were used to find candidate immune exposures; instead, reliance was placed on TCR beta sequences and their occurrence across donors. An earlier analysis of approximately 500 of the donors applied high-throughput TCR beta sequencing to assess whether each TCR beta V gene segment acted as functional or pseudogenic. Alongside the repertoire data, information on donor age, sex, ethnicity and CMV serostatus was compiled.

Summary of the overall study and its limitations: Because counts were too low, 15 to 20 rarely observed V segments, including chromosome 9 orphons, were excluded from the earlier analysis of about 500 of the donors. V-gene and J-gene trimming of TCR beta chains was associated with a missense DCLRE1C variant in a later genetic analysis, and the association was replicated in an independent cohort. In a later analysis, HLA-associated TCR beta chains were found to be more clonally expanded and to have lower generation probabilities than equally common non-associated chains. Because some donors lacked HLA typing at each locus, the association tests relied only on the typed subset. An earlier analysis of approximately 530 of the donors showed that most TCR beta V segments appeared in productive rearrangements either about 90% or about 30% of the time, which broadly matched IMGT annotations. Most TCR sequences were seen in very few donors, while some public TCRs were found in many individuals. Most CMV-associated TCR beta chains appeared to be HLA-restricted in a later analysis, and the HLA associations seemed to be driven largely by CMV exposure. Some IMGT-functional V segments, including TRBV6-2 and TRBV6-3, could not be distinguished by the 87-base-pair reads and were therefore excluded. Roughly uniform sequencing depth across donors was assumed in presence/absence analyses, although this assumption may not hold. A further reported finding was that TCR beta sequences accurately predicted the HLA-A and HLA-B alleles for most subjects in the first cohort. Cytomegalovirus status was reported to be diagnosed by the classifier with high specificity and sensitivity in both the original and validation cohorts. When HLA alleles, especially DR and DQ, strongly co-occurred, attributing TCR associations to individual alleles was difficult. A cluster of highly shared sequence variants was judged likely to be a technical artifact of the sequencing pipeline. In this cohort, only TCR beta chains were sequenced, and detectable features were limited by the absence of alpha or paired-chain data. Specific HLA alleles were associated with 15,000 to 20,000 TCR beta sequences at a false discovery rate of 0.05 in a later analysis. CMV serostatus was the only immune exposure information available for the cohort. Correlated functional status among segregating V segments might be attributable to linkage disequilibrium, but an unknown experimental factor could not be ruled out. According to a later analysis, parvovirus B19, influenza, CMV and Epstein-Barr virus appeared linked to several top co-occurrence clusters. In vitro tests confirmed that a few of the cytomegalovirus-associated TCR beta chains recognize cytomegalovirus antigens. It was suggested by the authors that the approach could potentially be generalized to other disease states and immunological phenotypes. In a later analysis, TCR association rates were found to vary across HLA loci, with the most associated TCRs seen for DRB1 alleles and the fewest for HLA-C alleles. In a later genetic analysis, fewer N-insertions in productive TCRs were reported among donors in an Asian-associated ancestry cluster than the approximately 670-donor mean. The study gave a list of about 150 TCR beta chains associated with cytomegalovirus.

Preparation of the library involved the immunoSEQ multiplex PCR assay. The multiplex PCR relied on a mix of 60 forward primers for TCR Vbeta segments and 13 reverse primers for TCR Jbeta segments. The CDR3 region of rearranged TCR beta genes was amplified from genomic DNA by a multiplex PCR assay. Amplified TCR beta libraries were sequenced as 87-base-pair reads on the Illumina HiSeq System. Processing in the source paper ran as follows. A later analysis counted about 80 million unique TCR beta chains across the 666 repertoires, and some 11 million of these chains were shared by at least two donors. To remove PCR and sequencing errors, raw reads were error-corrected and collapsed into unique sequences using a nearest-neighbor algorithm that merged closely related sequences. Alignment of CDR3 sequences to IMGT reference sequences was used to assign V, D and J gene segments. Each retained sequence needed at least a six-nucleotide match to both a V gene segment and a J gene segment. Rearrangements were classified as productive when the CDR3 lacked stop codons and remained in frame with V and J, and all other rearrangements were classified as non-productive. Following IMGT convention, CDR3 was defined as the stretch from the second conserved V-encoded cysteine up to the conserved J-encoded phenylalanine. The earlier analysis of 587 of the donors excluded any sequence lacking an unambiguous match to a single V gene segment. In an earlier analysis of some 590 of the donors, a V segment was called functional when productive rearrangements were above 56.7%, and segregating when the standard deviation between donors exceeded 5%. A statistical classification framework was built to diagnose cytomegalovirus status from the catalog of TCR beta chain sequences. A later analysis assigned V and J genes by comparing TCR nucleotide sequences with IMGT/GENE-DB human TR gene sequences. In a later analysis, CDR3 sequences and most-parsimonious VDJ recombination scenarios were assigned using the TCRdist pipeline. In a later analysis, every TCR beta chain was defined by the combination of its CDR3 amino acid sequence and its V-gene family, and reads without a unique V-gene family were dropped. In a later analysis, 550 to 650 highly shared, low-generation-probability nucleotide sequences were removed to address suspected cross-contamination and a sequencing artifact. For each public chain, a later analysis derived a clonal expansion index from normalized ranks of inferred template counts within each repertoire. In a later analysis, generation probabilities were computed with a VDJ recombination model fitted to out-of-frame rearrangements, and the resulting probabilities were checked against IGoR. A later analysis scored TCR-TCR, TCR-HLA and TCR-CMV co-occurrence with hypergeometric tests, applying a repertoire-size bias correction to TCR pairs. A later analysis estimated false discovery rates by permuting HLA or CMV assignments 20 times. In a later analysis, co-occurring TCRs were grouped using DBSCAN, with TCRdist sequence similarity added in when clustering inside HLA-allele-positive subsets. For co-occurrence clustering, repertoires with fewer than 30,000 or more than 120,000 public chains were excluded, along with four or five repertoires with anomalous nucleotide sharing. What TCRdb holds here is the immuneACCESS table cut down to in-frame rearrangements. Part of the clones is not present; checked against another copy, under half of the missing clones reflect an unresolved V gene, and the others are unexplained. V and J calls and clone size follow that table, whereas D and trimming were derived from the DNA. The sample has about 130,000 clones on record, 60% to 80% of them singletons. 6% to 8% of the sample is held by the ten biggest clonotypes.

The cohort consisted of hundreds of healthy bone marrow donors. At the time of sampling, all cohort members were nominally healthy, though unrecorded immune exposures were likely present. The donor tested CMV seronegative and was one of the 352 seronegative cohort members. Each donor provided a peripheral blood sample, and peripheral blood mononuclear cells were used for TCR beta sequencing. The Qiagen DNeasy Blood Extraction Kit was used to extract genomic DNA from the blood cell samples. This clone was seen a handful of times. No antigen is known for it. No quality values exist for individual bases; no much larger clone is one base distant. Here V drops 0 bases and J drops 2 bases, and the junction holds 3 bases not matched to any gene. CDR1 and CDR2, looked up from the germline V gene, are SGHTA and FQGNSA. The CDR3 sequence holds 16 residues, the cysteine and phenylalanine included. The CDR3 DNA has 48 bases and is translated from base 1.

This clonotype originated in a male donor in good health and CMV-seronegative. Source material: PBMCs. This sequence uses TRBV7-2 and TRBJ2-5, with 10 junctional bases fitting TRBD2. The DNA is TGTGCCAGCAGCTTAGCGGCTAGCGGGGGTCAAGAGACCCAGTACTTC. It translates as CASSLAASGGQETQYF.